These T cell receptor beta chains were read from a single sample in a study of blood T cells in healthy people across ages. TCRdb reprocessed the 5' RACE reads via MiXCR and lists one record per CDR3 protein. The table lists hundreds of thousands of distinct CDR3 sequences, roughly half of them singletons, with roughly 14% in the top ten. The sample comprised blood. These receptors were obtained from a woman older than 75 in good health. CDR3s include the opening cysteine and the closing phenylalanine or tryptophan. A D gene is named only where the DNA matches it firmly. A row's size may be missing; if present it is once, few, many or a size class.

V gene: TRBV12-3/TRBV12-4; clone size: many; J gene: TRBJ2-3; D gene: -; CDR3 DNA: TGTGCCAGCAGTTTACAGTCAAATACGCAGTATTTT; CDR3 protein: CASSLQSNTQYF
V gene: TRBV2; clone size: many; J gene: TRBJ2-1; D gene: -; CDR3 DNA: TGTGCCAGCAGTGGAACAGAATACTACAATGAGCAGTTCTTC; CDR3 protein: CASSGTEYYNEQFF
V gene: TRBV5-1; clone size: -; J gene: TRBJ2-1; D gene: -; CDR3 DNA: TGCGCCAGCAGCTTGGGGATTTTATACAATGAGCAGTTCTTC; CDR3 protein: CASSLGILYNEQFF
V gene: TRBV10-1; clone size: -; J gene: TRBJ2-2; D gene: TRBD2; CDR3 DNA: TGCGCCAGCAGTAGCGGGAGTGTCACCGGGGAGCTGTTTTTT; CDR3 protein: CASSSGSVTGELFF
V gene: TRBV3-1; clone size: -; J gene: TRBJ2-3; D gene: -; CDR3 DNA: TGTGCCAGCAGCCAAGTCAGTGGCTCATTCACAGATACGCAGTATTTT; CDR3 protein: CASSQVSGSFTDTQYF
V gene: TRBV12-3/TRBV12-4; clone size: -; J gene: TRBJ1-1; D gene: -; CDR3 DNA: TGTGCCAGCAGTCAAACTTCCGGGACCTTGGGACCAGCTTTCTTT; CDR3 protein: CASSQTSGTLGPAFF
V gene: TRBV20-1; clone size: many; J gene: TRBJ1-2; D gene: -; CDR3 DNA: TGCAGTGCCCTTGACGAACGCTACACCTTC; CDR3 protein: CSALDERYTF
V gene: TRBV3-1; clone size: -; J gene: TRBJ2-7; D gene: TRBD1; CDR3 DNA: TGTGCCAGCAGCCAAAACGGACAGGCGGGTGAGCAGTACTTC; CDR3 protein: CASSQNGQAGEQYF
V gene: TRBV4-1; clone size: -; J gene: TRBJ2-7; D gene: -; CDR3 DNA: TGCGCCAGCAGCCAAGTAGGGCGGCGCGAAAATGAGCAGTACTTC; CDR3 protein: CASSQVGRRENEQYF
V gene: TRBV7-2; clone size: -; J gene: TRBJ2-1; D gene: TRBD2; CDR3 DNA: TGTGCCAGCAGCCGGACTAGCGGGGGGTTTAGCTCCTACAATGAGCAGTTCTTC; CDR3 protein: CASSRTSGGFSSYNEQFF